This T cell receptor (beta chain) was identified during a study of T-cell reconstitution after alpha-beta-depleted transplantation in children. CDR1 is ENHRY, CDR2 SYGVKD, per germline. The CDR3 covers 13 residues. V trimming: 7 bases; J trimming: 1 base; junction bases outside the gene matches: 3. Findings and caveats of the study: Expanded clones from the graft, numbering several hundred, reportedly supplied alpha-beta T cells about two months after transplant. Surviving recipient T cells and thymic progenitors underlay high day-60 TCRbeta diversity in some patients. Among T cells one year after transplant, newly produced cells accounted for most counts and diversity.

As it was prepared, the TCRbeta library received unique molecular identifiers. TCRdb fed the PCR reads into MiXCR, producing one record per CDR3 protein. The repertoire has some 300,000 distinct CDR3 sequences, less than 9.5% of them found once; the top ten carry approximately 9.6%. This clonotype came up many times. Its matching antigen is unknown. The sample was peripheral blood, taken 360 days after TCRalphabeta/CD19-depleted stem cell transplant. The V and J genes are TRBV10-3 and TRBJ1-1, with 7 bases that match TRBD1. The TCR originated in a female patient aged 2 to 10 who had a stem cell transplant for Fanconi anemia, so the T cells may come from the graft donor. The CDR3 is CAITQGPNTEAFF. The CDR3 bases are TGTGCCATCACACAGGGGCCGAACACTGAAGCTTTCTTT.